This T cell receptor beta chain was retrieved from a study of CD8+CD57+ T cells in acquired aplastic anemia. Looking at the study overall: Yields of DNA that came from sorted CD4+ and CD8+ cells averaged about 3.4 ug.

Genomic DNA constituted the template upon which TCR beta VDJ and CDR3 profiling was performed. TCRdb recomputed calls from the reads with MiXCR, one row per CDR3 protein. The table includes some 180,000 distinct CDR3 sequences, approximately 48% detected once. This clonotype came up a few times. Selection for sequencing was limited to patients who had shown CD8+CD57+ cell expansion by flow cytometry. The cohort consisted entirely of patients having severe acquired aplastic anemia. The CDR3 is 12 amino acids. V lost 3 bases to trimming and J lost 3 bases, with 9 bases between them. CDR1 is DFQATT, CDR2 SNEGSKA, per germline (reference sequence).

Material for sequencing was sorted CD4+, CD8+, or CD8+CD57+ T cells (not recorded which) from PBMCs. This sequence joins TRBV20-1 and TRBJ2-7; D is unresolved. The clonotype was recovered from a human donor with aplastic anemia. The CDR3 loop reads CSARARSYEQYF. For the CDR3, the DNA is TGCAGTGCTAGGGCGCGGAGCTACGAGCAGTACTTC.